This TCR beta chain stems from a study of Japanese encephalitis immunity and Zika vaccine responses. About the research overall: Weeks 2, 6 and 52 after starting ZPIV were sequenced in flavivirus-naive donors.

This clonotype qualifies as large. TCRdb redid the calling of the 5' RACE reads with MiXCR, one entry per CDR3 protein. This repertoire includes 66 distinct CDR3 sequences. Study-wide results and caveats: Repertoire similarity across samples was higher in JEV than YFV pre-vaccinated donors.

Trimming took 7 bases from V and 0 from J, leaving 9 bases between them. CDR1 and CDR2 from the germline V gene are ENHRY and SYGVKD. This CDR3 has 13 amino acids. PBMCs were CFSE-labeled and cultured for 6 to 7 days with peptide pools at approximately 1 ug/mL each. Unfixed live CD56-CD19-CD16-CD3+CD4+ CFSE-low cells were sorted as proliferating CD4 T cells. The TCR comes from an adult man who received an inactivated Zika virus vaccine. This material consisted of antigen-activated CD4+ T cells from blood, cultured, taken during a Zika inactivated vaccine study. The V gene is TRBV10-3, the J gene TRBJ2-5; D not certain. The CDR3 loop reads CAIKPTNQETQYF. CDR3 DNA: TGTGCCATCAAACCGACAAACCAAGAGACCCAGTACTTC.